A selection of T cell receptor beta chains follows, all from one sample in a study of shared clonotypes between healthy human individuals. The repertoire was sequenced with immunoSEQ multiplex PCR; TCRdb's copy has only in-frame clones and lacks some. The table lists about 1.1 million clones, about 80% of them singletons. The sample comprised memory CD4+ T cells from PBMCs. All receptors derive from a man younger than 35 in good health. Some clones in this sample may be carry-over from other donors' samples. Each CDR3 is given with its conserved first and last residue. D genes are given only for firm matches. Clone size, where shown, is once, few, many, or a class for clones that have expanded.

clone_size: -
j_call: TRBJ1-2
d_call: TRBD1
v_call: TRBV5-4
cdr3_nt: TGTGCCAGCAGCTTTCCGGGACAGGGCCACTATGGCTACACCTTC
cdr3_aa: CASSFPGQGHYGYTF

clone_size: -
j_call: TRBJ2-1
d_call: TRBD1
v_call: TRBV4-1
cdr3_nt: TGCGCCAGCAGCCAAGTGGGACAGGGCGGGCGCGGCAATGAGCAGTTCTTC
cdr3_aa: CASSQVGQGGRGNEQFF

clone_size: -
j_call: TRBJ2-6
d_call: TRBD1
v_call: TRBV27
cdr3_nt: TGTGCCAGCAGTTTATGGGCAGGGGGCGCCCCAACTGGGGCCAACGTCCTGACTTTC
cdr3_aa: CASSLWAGGAPTGANVLTF

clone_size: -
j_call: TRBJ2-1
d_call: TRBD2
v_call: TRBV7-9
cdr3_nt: TGTGCCAGCAGCCAAGGACTAGCGGGTGGGTCCTACAATGAGCAGTTCTTC
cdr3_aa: CASSQGLAGGSYNEQFF

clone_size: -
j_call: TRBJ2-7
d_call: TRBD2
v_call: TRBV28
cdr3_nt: TGTGCCAGCAGCCCCCCCCGAGCGGGAGGCTCCTACGAGCAGTACTTC
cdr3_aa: CASSPPRAGGSYEQYF

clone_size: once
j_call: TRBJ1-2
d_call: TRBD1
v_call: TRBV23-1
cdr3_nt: TGCGCCAGCAGTCAAGAGACAGGGCTTGGCTACACCTTC
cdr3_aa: CASSQETGLGYTF

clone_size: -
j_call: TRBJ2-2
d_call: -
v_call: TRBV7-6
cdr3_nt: TGTGCCAGCAGCTTATCCCCCTGGGGGGGCGACACCGGGGAGCTGTTTTTT
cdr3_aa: CASSLSPWGGDTGELFF

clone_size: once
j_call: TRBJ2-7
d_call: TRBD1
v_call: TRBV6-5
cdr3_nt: TGTGCCAGCAGTTACTGGACAGGGGGCTTCTACGAGCAGTACTTC
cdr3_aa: CASSYWTGGFYEQYF

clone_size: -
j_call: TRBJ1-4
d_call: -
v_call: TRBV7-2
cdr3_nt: TGTGCCAGCAGCGGAAACAGGGTGGGTGAAAAACTGTTTTTT
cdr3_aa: CASSGNRVGEKLFF

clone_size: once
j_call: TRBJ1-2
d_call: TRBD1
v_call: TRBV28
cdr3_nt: TGTGCCAGCCTGGACAGGGGTACCTATGGCTACACCTTC
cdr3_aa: CASLDRGTYGYTF

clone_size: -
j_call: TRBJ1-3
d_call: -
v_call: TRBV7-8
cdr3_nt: TGTGCCAGCAGCTTAGACAGACGCCCCGGGGGCACCATATATTTT
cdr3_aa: CASSLDRRPGGTIYF

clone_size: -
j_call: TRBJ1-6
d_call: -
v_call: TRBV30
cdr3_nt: TGTGCCTGGACCAGGCTGGGAAGCTCCTATAATTCACCCCTCCACTTT
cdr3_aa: CAWTRLGSSYNSPLHF

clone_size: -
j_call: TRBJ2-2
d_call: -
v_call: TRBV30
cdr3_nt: TGTGCCTGGACTTTACACTCAGTGAGCCCCTACACCGGGGAGCTGTTTTTT
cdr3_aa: CAWTLHSVSPYTGELFF

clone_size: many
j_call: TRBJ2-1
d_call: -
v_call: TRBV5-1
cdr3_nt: TGCGCCAGCAGCTTACAGGACACCGGTGAGCAGTTCTTC
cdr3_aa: CASSLQDTGEQFF

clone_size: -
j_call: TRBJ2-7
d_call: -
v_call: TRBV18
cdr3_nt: TGTGCCAGCTCACCATCAGGTGACGAGCAGTACTTC
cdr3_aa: CASSPSGDEQYF

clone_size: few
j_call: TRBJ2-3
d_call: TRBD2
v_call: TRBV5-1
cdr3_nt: TGCGCCAGCAGCCCTCCGGTGGCTAGCGGGAGGGCCGGGGATACGCAGTATTTT
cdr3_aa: CASSPPVASGRAGDTQYF

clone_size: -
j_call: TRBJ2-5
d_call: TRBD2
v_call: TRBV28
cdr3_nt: TGTGCCAGCAGTGCGGGGGGCACCAGCCAAGAGACCCAGTACTTC
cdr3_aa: CASSAGGTSQETQYF

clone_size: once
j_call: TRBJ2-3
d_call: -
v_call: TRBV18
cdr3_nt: TGTGCCAGCTCACCCTCCTTGAGCCGGGGGTTGACAGATACGCAGTATTTT
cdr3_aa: CASSPSLSRGLTDTQYF

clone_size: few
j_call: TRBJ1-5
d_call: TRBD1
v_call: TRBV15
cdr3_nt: TGTGCCACCAGCTCCCGGACAGGGGGCGGTCAGCCCCAGCATTTT
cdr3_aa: CATSSRTGGGQPQHF

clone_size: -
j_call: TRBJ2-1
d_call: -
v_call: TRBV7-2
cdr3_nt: TGTGCCAGCAGCTTATCGGGGCGCGGGGAGCAGTTCTTC
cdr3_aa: CASSLSGRGEQFF

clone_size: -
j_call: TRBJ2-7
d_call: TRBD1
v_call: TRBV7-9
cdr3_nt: TGTGCCAGCAGCGGGAGTAGGGGGCAGCCTAAGCAGTACTTC
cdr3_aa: CASSGSRGQPKQYF

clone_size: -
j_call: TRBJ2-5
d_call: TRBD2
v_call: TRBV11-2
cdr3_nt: TGTGCCAGCAGCTTACTAGCGGGAGGGCCTCAGACGGAGACCCAGTACTTC
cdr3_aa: CASSLLAGGPQTETQYF

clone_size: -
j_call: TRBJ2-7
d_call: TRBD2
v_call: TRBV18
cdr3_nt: TGTGCCAGCTCACCACCGAGCGGGATAAGCTCCTACGAGCAGTACTTC
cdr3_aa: CASSPPSGISSYEQYF

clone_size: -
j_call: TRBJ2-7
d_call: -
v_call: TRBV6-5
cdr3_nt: TGTGCCAGCAGTCCCTGGGGATCTAAATCCTACGAGCAGTACTTC
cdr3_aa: CASSPWGSKSYEQYF

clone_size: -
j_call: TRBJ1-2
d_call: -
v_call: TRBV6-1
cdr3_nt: TGTGCCAGCAGTGAAATCGTATGGGGTCAGGGCTACACCTTC
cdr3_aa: CASSEIVWGQGYTF

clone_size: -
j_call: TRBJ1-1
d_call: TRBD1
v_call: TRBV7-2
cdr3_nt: TGTGCCAGCACGCGGACAGGGGGCACTGAAGCTTTCTTT
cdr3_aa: CASTRTGGTEAFF

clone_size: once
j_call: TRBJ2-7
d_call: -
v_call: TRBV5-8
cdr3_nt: TGTGCCAGCAGCACCTATAAAGAGCAGTACTTC
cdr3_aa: CASSTYKEQYF

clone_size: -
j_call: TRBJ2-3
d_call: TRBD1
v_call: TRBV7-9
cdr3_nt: TGTGCCAGCAGCCCGGGACAGACTTTCACAGATACGCAGTATTTT
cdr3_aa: CASSPGQTFTDTQYF

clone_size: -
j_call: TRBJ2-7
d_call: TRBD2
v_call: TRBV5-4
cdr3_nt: TGTGCCAGCAGTATACCTGCGGGAGGTAACTACGAGCAGTACTTC
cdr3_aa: CASSIPAGGNYEQYF

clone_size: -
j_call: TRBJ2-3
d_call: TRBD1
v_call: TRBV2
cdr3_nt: TGTGCCAGCAGTGTTTTGAGGGGGCGGAATACAGATACGCAGTATTTT
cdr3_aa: CASSVLRGRNTDTQYF

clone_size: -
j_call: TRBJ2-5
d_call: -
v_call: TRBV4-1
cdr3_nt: TGCGCCAGCAGTTACCGGGACTCGAAAGAGACCCAGTACTTC
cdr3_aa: CASSYRDSKETQYF

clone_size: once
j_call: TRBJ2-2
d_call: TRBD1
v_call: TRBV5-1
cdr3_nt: TGCGCCAGCAGCAAGGACAGGGGAGGGACCGGGGAGCTGTTTTTT
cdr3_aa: CASSKDRGGTGELFF

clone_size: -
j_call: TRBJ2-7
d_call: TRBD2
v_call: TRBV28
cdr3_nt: TGTGCCAGCATTCTAGCGGGAGGGCCGGGAGACTACGAGCAGTACTTC
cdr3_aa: CASILAGGPGDYEQYF

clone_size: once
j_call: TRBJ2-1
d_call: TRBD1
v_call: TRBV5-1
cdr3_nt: TGCGCCAGCTCTGGACAGGGGGCGTCCAATGAGCAGTTCTTC
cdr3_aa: CASSGQGASNEQFF

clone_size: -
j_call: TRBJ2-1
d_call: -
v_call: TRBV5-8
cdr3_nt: TGTGCCAGCAGCCGGGATGTTTGGAATGAGCAGTTCTTC
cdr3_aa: CASSRDVWNEQFF

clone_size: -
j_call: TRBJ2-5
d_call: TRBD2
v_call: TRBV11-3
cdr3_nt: TGTGCCAGCAGCCCGGGGCTAGCGGGCCCGCAGTACTTC
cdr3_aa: CASSPGLAGPQYF

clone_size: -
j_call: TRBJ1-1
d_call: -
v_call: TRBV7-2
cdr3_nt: TGTGCCAGCAGCTTGGAGGTTAACACTGAAGCTTTCTTT
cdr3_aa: CASSLEVNTEAFF

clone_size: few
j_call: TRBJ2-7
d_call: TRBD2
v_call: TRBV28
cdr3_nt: TGTGCCAGCAGTTTAGCTTTGATCGGGAGGATCTCCGAGCAGTACTTC
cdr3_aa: CASSLALIGRISEQYF

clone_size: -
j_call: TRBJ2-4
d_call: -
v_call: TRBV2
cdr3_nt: TGTGCCAGCGGAGGACAGCCTCTAGCCAAAAACATTCAGTACTTC
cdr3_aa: CASGGQPLAKNIQYF

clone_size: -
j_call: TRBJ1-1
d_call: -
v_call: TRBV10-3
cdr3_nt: TGTGCCATCAGTGAGTCGGGGGGACCTGAAGCTTTCTTT
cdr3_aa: CAISESGGPEAFF

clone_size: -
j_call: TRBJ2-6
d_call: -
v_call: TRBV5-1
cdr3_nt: TGCGCCAGCAGCGGCGCCGTTTCTGGGGCCAACGTCCTGACTTTC
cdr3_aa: CASSGAVSGANVLTF

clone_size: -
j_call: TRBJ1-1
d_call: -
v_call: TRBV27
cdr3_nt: TGTGCCAGCAGGCCCGGAAGGGGGAGCACTGAAGCTTTCTTT
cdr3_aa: CASRPGRGSTEAFF

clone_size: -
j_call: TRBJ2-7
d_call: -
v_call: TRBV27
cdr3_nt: TGTGCCAGCAGTGGGGGTGAGGGACCCTTCTACTACGAGCAGTACTTC
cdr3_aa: CASSGGEGPFYYEQYF

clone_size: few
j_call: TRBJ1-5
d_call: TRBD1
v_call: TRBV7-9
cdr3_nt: TGTGCCAGCAGCGGCCAGGGGGACCAGCCCCAGCATTTT
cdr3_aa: CASSGQGDQPQHF

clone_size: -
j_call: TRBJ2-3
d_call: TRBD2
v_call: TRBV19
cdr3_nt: TGTGCCAGTAGTATAACGGCTAGCGGGAGCACAGATACGCAGTATTTT
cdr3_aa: CASSITASGSTDTQYF

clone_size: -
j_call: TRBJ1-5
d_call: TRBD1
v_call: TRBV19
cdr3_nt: TGTGCCAGTAGTATAGCAGGGGGAGCTAGCAATCAGCCCCAGCATTTT
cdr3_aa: CASSIAGGASNQPQHF

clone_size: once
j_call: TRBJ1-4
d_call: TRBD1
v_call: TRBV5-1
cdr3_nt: TGCGCCAGCAGCTTGGGTCAGGGGGGAGGTGAAAAACTGTTTTTT
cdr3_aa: CASSLGQGGGEKLFF

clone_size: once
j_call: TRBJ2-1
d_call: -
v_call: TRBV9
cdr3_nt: TGTGCCAGCAGCCTCTTTTCAGGGGACTACCCGAATGAGCAGTTCTTC
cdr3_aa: CASSLFSGDYPNEQFF

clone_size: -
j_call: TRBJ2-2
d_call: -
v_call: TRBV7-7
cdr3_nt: TGTGCCAGCAGCGCGAGTGGTCACGGGGAGCTGTTTTTT
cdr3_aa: CASSASGHGELFF

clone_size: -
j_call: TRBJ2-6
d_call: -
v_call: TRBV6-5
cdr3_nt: TGTGCCAGCAGTTATTCCCCAGGGGCTGGGGCCAACGTCCTGACTTTC
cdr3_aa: CASSYSPGAGANVLTF

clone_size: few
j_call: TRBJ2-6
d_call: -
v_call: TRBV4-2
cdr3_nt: TGTGCCAGCAGCCAAGACCCAATATCGGGGGCCAACGTCCTGACTTTC
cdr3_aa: CASSQDPISGANVLTF

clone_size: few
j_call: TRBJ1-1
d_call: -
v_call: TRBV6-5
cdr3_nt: TGTGCCGCGGCGGACCCGAACACTGAAGCTTTCTTT
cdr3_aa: CAAADPNTEAFF

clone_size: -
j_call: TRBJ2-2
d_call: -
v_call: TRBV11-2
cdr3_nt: TGTGCCAGCAGCTTAGGCCCCCGGGACTTTAACACCGGGGAGCTGTTTTTT
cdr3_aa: CASSLGPRDFNTGELFF

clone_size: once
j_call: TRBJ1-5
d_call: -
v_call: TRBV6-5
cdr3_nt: TGTGCCAGCAGTTACCACGGGACTTTTGGAGGGCCCCAGCATTTT
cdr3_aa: CASSYHGTFGGPQHF

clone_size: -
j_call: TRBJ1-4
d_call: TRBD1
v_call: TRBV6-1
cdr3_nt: TGTGCCAGCAGTGGCGACAGGGTGGCTAATGAAAAACTGTTTTTT
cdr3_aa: CASSGDRVANEKLFF

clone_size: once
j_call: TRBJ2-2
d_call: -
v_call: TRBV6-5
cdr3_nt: TGTGCCAGCAGTTACGGACCGGGGGCCGGGGAGCTGTTTTTT
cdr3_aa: CASSYGPGAGELFF

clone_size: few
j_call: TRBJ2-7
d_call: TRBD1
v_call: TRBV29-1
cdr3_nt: TGCAGCGCTGGGACAGGGGGTTTGGGGCAGTACTTC
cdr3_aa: CSAGTGGLGQYF